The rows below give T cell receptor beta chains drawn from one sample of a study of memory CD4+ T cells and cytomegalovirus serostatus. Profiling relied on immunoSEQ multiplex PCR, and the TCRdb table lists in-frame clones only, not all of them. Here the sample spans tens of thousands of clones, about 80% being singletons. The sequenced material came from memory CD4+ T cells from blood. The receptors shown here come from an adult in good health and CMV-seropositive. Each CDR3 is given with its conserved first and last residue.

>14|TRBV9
CASSVASVTYEQYF
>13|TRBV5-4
CASSRWGDTEAFF
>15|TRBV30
CAWTPGTRSQETQYF
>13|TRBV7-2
CASSPDSIFEQYF
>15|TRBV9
CASSLHGQGEEKLFF
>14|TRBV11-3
CASSFGDMNTEAFF
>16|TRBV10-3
CAISGTASGPTDTQYF
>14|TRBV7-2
CASSLLAGQETQYF
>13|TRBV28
CASSLSGNTEAFF
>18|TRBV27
CASSLSYPGGAYTGELFF
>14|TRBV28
CASSLRGQGSEGYF
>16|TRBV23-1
CASSRERQWCLHEQYF
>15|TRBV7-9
CASSWGGTGKETQYF
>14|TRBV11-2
CASKPAGANNEQFF
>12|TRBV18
CASSPYGGPQHF
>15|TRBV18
CASSPTTGSSETQYF
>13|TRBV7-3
CASSLTRDTEAFF
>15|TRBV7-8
CASSFGADRAHGYTF
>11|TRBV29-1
CSVSSPGELFF
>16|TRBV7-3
CASSSPPGRGTDTQYF
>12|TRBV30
CAWSPAGLEQFF
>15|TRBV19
CASSTGRAPNNEQFF
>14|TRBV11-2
CASSFAGAGGKLFF
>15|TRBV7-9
CASSLVESGANVLTF
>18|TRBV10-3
CAIRQGLAGESSYNEQFF
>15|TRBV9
CASSVGGLDPGGYTF
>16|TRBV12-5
CASGLLGAGGYYGYTF
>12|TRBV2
CASSETPYEQYF
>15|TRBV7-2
CASSLAGTSGETQYF
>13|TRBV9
CASSPSMNTEAFF
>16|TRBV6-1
CASSEDSGRAYNEQFF
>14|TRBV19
CASSIPISSQPQHF
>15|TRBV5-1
CASSLAASGRGEQFF